The source of this T cell receptor (beta chain) is a study of graft-versus-host responses after intestinal transplantation. Study-wide context: Those transplanted obtained multivisceral, liver-intestinal, or isolated intestinal grafts. Broader study findings: There were GvH clones found in recipient marrow, and some of them appeared first in ileum or blood. Clonal ratios of graft-versus-host to host-versus-graft in allografts were high for patients exhibiting graft-donor T cell macrochimerism.

V lost 5 bases and J lost 4; bases outside the gene matches: 8. Per the germline V gene, CDR1 is ENHRY and CDR2 is SYGVKD. The CDR3 is made up of 15 amino acids. Assay: immunoSEQ multiplex PCR; the TCRdb copy retains only in-frame clones and omits some. Among 50,000 or so clones, 90% to 95% were seen once, and the ten largest hold 5% to 7%. Note on this clone: Its antigen is not identified.

Sequences were derived from PBMCs, sampled approximately 740 days after a first intestinal transplant, on the day of a second. This receptor was taken from a human patient who received an intestinal transplant, so some T cells may come from the graft donor. The chain joins TRBV10-3 to TRBJ2-7, with 10 bases fitting TRBD2. CDR3 in amino acids: CAISSSGSMSYEQYF. DNA of the CDR3: TGTGCCATCAGTTCTAGCGGGAGTATGTCGTACGAGCAGTACTTC.